This passage covers 9 T cell receptor beta chains from one sample sequenced in a study of shared clonotypes between healthy human individuals. Sequencing was performed with immunoSEQ multiplex PCR; in TCRdb, only in-frame clones are kept and a portion is missing. The table lists roughly 650,000 clones, roughly 97% of them singletons. Sequenced input: naive CD4+ T cells sorted from blood. This sample's subset: CD45RA+ positively selected. The source is a woman aged 25 to 39 in good health.

V and J are TRBV5-6 and TRBJ1-1; 10 bases match TRBD1. This CDR3 region has 11 residues. Per germline, CDR1 SGHDT and CDR2 YYEEEE. With V trimmed by 4 bases and J by 11 bases, 2 bases remained unmatched. The CDR3 loop is CASSDRGPAFF. CDR3 in DNA: TGTGCCAGCAGCGACAGGGGGCCGGCTTTCTTT.

In DNA, the CDR3 is TGTGCCAGTAGGGGCCAAGTGAACACTGAAGCTTTCTTT. The encoded protein is CASRGQVNTEAFF. The chain recombines TRBV6-1 with TRBJ1-1; D may be TRBD1 (5 bases). The germline V and J ends were trimmed by 9 bases and 0 bases, with 11 bases remaining between them. The CDR3 consists of 13 residues. CDR1 is MNHNS, CDR2 SASEGT, per germline.

The chain recombines TRBV19 with TRBJ1-5; D uncertain. CDR1 LNHDA and CDR2 SQIVND come from the germline V gene (reference sequence). Between the trimmed V and J ends, which lost 4 bases and 0 bases, there was a span of 16 bases. This CDR3 is built from 17 residues. The CDR3 DNA follows: TGTGCCAGTAGTACCGGGAAAAGATACTATAGCAATCAGCCCCAGCATTTT. Encoded protein: CASSTGKRYYSNQPQHF.

The chain joins TRBV6-1 to TRBJ2-7; D is possibly TRBD2 (5 bases). The germline V gene has CDR1 MNHNS and CDR2 SASEGT. Trimming stripped 10 bases from V and 3 bases from J, with 13 bases between. The CDR3 has 12 amino acids. CDR3 loop: CATGLDYYEQYF. DNA for the CDR3: TGTGCCACGGGCCTTGACTACTACGAGCAGTACTTC.

The DNA for the CDR3 is TGTGCCAGCAGCTTAGTGGTAGGGAGCTCCTACAATGAGCAGTTCTTC. This encodes CASSLVVGSSYNEQFF. The chain couples TRBV7-9 to TRBJ2-1, with D possibly matching TRBD2 (5 bases). Trimming removed 1 base from V and 0 bases from J, with 10 bases in between. This CDR3 has 16 amino acids. Germline assignment: CDR1 SEHNR and CDR2 FQNEAQ (reference sequence). Filled out from reference TRBV7-9 and TRBJ2-1, the complete variable domain reads DTGVSQNPRHKITKRGQNVTFRCDPISEHNRLYWYRQTLGQGPEFLTYFQNEAQLEKSRLLSDRFSAERPKGSFSTLEIQRTEQGDSAMYLCASSLVVGSSYNEQFFGPGTRLTVL.

This clone was counted a few times. The chain employs TRBV20-1 and TRBJ1-1; D gene unclear. V lost 6 bases to trimming and J lost 0 bases, with 2 bases between them. The germline V gene encodes CDR1 DFQATT and CDR2 SNEGSKA (reference sequence). The CDR3 length is 10 residues. The CDR3 sequence: CSAVNTEAFF. The CDR3 nucleotides are TGCAGTGCCGTGAACACTGAAGCTTTCTTT.

The chain couples TRBV29-1 to TRBJ1-5; the D gene is possibly TRBD1 (5 bases). Per the germline V gene, CDR1 is SQVTM and CDR2 is ANQGSEA. There are 12 residues in the CDR3. V was shortened by 4 bases and J by 5 bases, with 9 bases between the two germline ends. CDR3 amino acids: CSVGQGYQPQHF. The CDR3 DNA sequence: TGCAGCGTTGGGCAGGGCTATCAGCCCCAGCATTTT.

The CDR3 sequence: CASSPGTGTSYEQYF. DNA for the CDR3: TGTGCCAGTAGTCCCGGAACGGGAACCTCCTACGAGCAGTACTTC. The rearrangement uses TRBV19 and TRBJ2-7; TRBD2 might be the D (5 bases). Per the germline V gene, CDR1 is LNHDA and CDR2 is SQIVND (reference sequence). The CDR3 is 15 amino acids. Trimming removed 5 bases at V and 0 bases at J, with 14 bases between.

The chain has TRBV5-5 and TRBJ2-7; 7 bases match TRBD2. Trimming at V came to 3 bases and at J to 2 bases, leaving 5 bases not matched to a gene. The CDR3 is made up of 14 amino acids. In germline, CDR1 is SGHKS, CDR2 YYEKEE (reference sequence). In DNA form, the CDR3 reads TGTGCCAGCAGCTCGGCGGGACTAACCTACGAGCAGTACTTC. Its protein product is CASSSAGLTYEQYF.